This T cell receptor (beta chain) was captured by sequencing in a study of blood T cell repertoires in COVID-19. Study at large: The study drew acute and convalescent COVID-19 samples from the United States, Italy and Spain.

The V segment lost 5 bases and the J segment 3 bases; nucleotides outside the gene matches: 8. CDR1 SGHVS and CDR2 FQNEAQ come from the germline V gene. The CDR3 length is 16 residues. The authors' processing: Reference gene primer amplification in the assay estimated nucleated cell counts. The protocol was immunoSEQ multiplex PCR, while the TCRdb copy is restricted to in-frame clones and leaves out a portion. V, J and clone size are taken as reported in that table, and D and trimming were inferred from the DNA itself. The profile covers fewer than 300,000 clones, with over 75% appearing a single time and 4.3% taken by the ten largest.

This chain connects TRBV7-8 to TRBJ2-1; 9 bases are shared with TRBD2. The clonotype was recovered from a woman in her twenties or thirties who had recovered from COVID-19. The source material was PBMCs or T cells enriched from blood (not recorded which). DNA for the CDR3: TGTGCCAGCAGCACCAGACTAGCGGTTCTCTACAATGAGCAGTTCTTC. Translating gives CASSTRLAVLYNEQFF.